Below are 27 T cell receptor beta chains sequenced from a single sample in a study of T cell responses to AZD1222 COVID-19 vaccine. Data came from immunoSEQ multiplex PCR; TCRdb stores just in-frame clones and leaves some out. The sample lists under 100,000 clones, approximately 91% occurring once. Sequencing used peripheral blood, obtained on day 0 of AZD1222 vaccination. These receptors came from an adult in good health.

The chain links TRBV5-4 to TRBJ1-1; D is possibly TRBD1 (6 bases). The V end lost 5 bases, the J end lost 5 bases, and 16 bases lay between the germline ends. The CDR3 loop spans 14 amino acids. CDR1 SGHNT and CDR2 YYREEE come from the germline V gene (reference sequence). The CDR3 sequence: CASSSYTGSTEAFF. CDR3 bases: TGTGCCAGCAGTTCGTATACAGGGAGTACTGAAGCTTTCTTT. The complete variable domain, with remaining parts taken from reference TRBV5-4 and TRBJ1-1, reads ETGVTQSPTHLIKTRGQQVTLRCSSQSGHNTVSWYQQALGQGPQFIFQYYREEENGRGNFPPRFSGLQFPNYSSELNVNALELDDSALYLCASSSYTGSTEAFFGQGTRLTVV.

V gene TRBV19 combines with J gene TRBJ2-7; D may be TRBD1 or TRBD2 (5 bases each). Germline assignment: CDR1 LNHDA and CDR2 SQIVND (reference sequence). This CDR3 is 15 amino acids long. V dropped 3 bases and J dropped 6 bases, with 18 bases sitting between them. CDR3 loop: CASSMNQASGLEQYF. The CDR3 bases are TGTGCCAGTAGTATGAATCAGGCCTCGGGGCTCGAGCAGTACTTC.

The genes are TRBV4-2 and TRBJ2-1; 10 nucleotides match TRBD2. The germline V gene has CDR1 LGHNA and CDR2 YNFKEQ. After removal of 0 bases from V and 4 bases from J, the junction contained 9 bases not matched to a gene. The CDR3 is 18 residues long. CDR3 in amino acids: CASSQDGSGGAEYNEQFF. For the CDR3, the DNA is TGTGCCAGCAGCCAAGATGGGAGCGGGGGGGCCGAATACAATGAGCAGTTCTTC.

The chain is built from TRBV2 and TRBJ1-2; D perhaps matches TRBD1 (6 bases). Germline V lookup: CDR1 SNHLY, CDR2 FYNNEI. Trimming took 6 bases from V and 8 from J, leaving 19 bases between them. This CDR3 spans 14 amino acids. CDR3 bases: TGTGCCAGCAGCCCCCATGGGGGGGCGGGAGGCTACACCTTC. Residues: CASSPHGGAGGYTF.

The CDR3 here is CASSIPGQGQGKEKLFF. The DNA for the CDR3 is TGTGCCAGCAGCATCCCGGGACAGGGTCAGGGTAAAGAAAAACTGTTTTTT. The J gene is TRBJ1-4, the V gene TRBV19, with 9 bases lining up with TRBD1. The CDR3 length is 17 residues. V shed 9 bases and J 8 bases; nucleotides not matched to a gene: 19. Germline V gene lookup returns CDR1 LNHDA and CDR2 SQIVND (reference sequence).

The CDR3 loop is CATSNRGPTDTQYF. For the CDR3, the DNA is TGTGCCACCAGTAACAGGGGACCCACAGATACGCAGTATTTT. The chain joins TRBV24-1 to TRBJ2-3; 7 bases align to TRBD1. This CDR3 spans 14 amino acids. The trim removed 6 bases at V and 2 bases at J, leaving 4 bases unmatched. CDR1 and CDR2 (germline): KGHDR, SFDVKD.

The chain uses TRBV19 and TRBJ1-1; D remains unclear. In germline, CDR1 is LNHDA, CDR2 SQIVND (reference sequence). The V and J ends lost 5 bases and 2 bases respectively, with 12 bases between them. The CDR3 totals 14 residues. The CDR3 reads CASSAGLLNTEAFF. The CDR3 coding sequence is TGTGCCAGTAGTGCCGGACTATTAAACACTGAAGCTTTCTTT.

A single count supports this clone. The chain carries TRBV7-2 and TRBJ2-7, with D hard to call. Deletions cut 0 bases from V and 3 bases from J, with 6 bases between. Germline V gives CDR1 SGHTA, CDR2 FQGNSA. CDR3 size: 13 residues. CDR3 sequence reads: CASSLAGIYEQYF. CDR3 coding DNA: TGTGCCAGCAGCTTAGCCGGTATCTACGAGCAGTACTTC.

The V call is TRBV27, the J call TRBJ1-2; the match to TRBD1 covers 8 bases. Germline-derived CDR1 and CDR2 are MNHEY and SMNVEV (reference sequence). V dropped 2 bases and J dropped 6; count of bases not matched to a gene: 8. The CDR3 loop spans 15 amino acids. CDR3 coding DNA: TGTGCCAGCAGTTTACAGCAGGGGGCATTGAATGGCTACACCTTC. This encodes CASSLQQGALNGYTF.

This chain links TRBV10-1 with TRBJ2-4, with 9 positions matching TRBD1. The CDR3 spans 14 residues. CDR1 is WNHNN, CDR2 SYGVQD, per germline (reference sequence). The V segment lost 3 bases and the J segment 6 bases; nucleotides outside the gene matches: 3. CDR3 bases: TGCGCCAGCAGTGAAAGGGGACAGGGAAACATTCAGTACTTC. It translates to CASSERGQGNIQYF.

The rearrangement links TRBV6-5 to TRBJ1-5; 7 nucleotides align to TRBD1. Losses at the gene ends were 3 bases for V and 4 bases for J; bases not matched to a gene: 9. Germline-derived CDR1 and CDR2 are MNHEY and SVGAGI. This CDR3 is 16 amino acids long. The CDR3 DNA follows: TGTGCCAGCAGTTATAGGGCAGGGGGAGAAAATCAGCCCCAGCATTTT. The encoded protein is CASSYRAGGENQPQHF.

This clone was found a few times. The chain joins TRBV6-5 to TRBJ2-3; D ambiguous. Germline CDR1 and CDR2: MNHEY and SVGAGI. The V and J ends lost 4 bases and 0 bases respectively, with 8 bases between them. The CDR3 is 14 residues long. The CDR3 loop is CASSLRDSTDTQYF. CDR3 in DNA: TGTGCCAGCAGTTTACGCGATAGCACAGATACGCAGTATTTT.

The chain has TRBV5-4 and TRBJ1-1; 8 bases are shared with TRBD1. Germline lookup yields CDR1 SGHNT and CDR2 YYREEE (reference sequence). The CDR3 totals 14 residues. V shed 5 bases, J shed 2 bases, and the junction held 5 bases outside the gene matches. This CDR3 is CASSAQGVNTEAFF. DNA of the CDR3: TGTGCCAGCAGTGCACAGGGGGTAAACACTGAAGCTTTCTTT.

This sequence joins TRBV3-1 (or the pseudogene TRBV3-2) and TRBJ2-7, with D possibly matching TRBD1 (6 bases). V dropped 1 base and J dropped 4 bases, with 17 bases sitting between them. Germline-derived CDR1 and CDR2 are LGHDT and YNNKEL (reference sequence). This CDR3 region has 16 residues. CDR3 DNA: TGTGCCAGCAGCCAAGGGATGGGGGCCCTTGGGTACGAGCAGTACTTC. As protein: CASSQGMGALGYEQYF.

The V and J genes are TRBV2 and TRBJ2-3, with TRBD2 matching 10 bases. Germline-derived CDR1 and CDR2 are SNHLY and FYNNEI. CDR3 length: 15 residues. The ends lost 6 bases at V and 2 bases at J; junction bases unmatched: 5. CDR3 in amino acids: CASRIAGGPTDTQYF. Here the CDR3 DNA reads TGTGCCAGCAGGATAGCGGGGGGCCCCACAGATACGCAGTATTTT.

The rearrangement joins TRBV11-2 to TRBJ1-1, with 7 bases matching TRBD1. There are 16 residues in the CDR3. The trim removed 3 bases at V and 1 base at J, leaving 8 bases unmatched. The germline V gene has CDR1 SGHAT and CDR2 FQNNGV. The CDR3 sequence: CASSFGTVNSNTEAFF. The CDR3, as DNA: TGTGCCAGCAGCTTTGGGACAGTGAACTCGAACACTGAAGCTTTCTTT. Full variable domain (outside the CDR3, taken from reference TRBV11-2 and TRBJ1-1): EAGVAQSPRYKIIEKRQSVAFWCNPISGHATLYWYQQILGQGPKLLIQFQNNGVVDDSQLPKDRFSAERLKGVDSTLKIQPAKLEDSAVYLCASSFGTVNSNTEAFFGQGTRLTVV.

The V and J genes are TRBV5-1 and TRBJ2-7; possible D gene TRBD1, 6 bases. CDR1 and CDR2 from the germline V gene are SGHRS and YFSETQ. The V end lost 5 bases, the J end lost 0 bases, and 12 bases lay between the germline ends. CDR3 length: 14 amino acids. The CDR3 DNA sequence: TGCGCCAGCAGGGGGGCAGGGAGCTCCTACGAGCAGTACTTC. Its translation: CASRGAGSSYEQYF.

This clone was counted once. This chain uses TRBV19 with TRBJ1-5, with D unclear. V lost 5 bases to trimming and J lost 5 bases, with 19 bases between them. This CDR3 contains 16 residues. Per the germline V gene, CDR1 is LNHDA and CDR2 is SQIVND (reference sequence). The DNA for the CDR3 is TGTGCCAGTAGTCCAACGGAGAGAAGAAACCATCAGCCCCAGCATTTT. Its protein product is CASSPTERRNHQPQHF.

The V call is TRBV7-2, the J call TRBJ1-1; unclear D gene. Germline CDR1 is SGHTA and CDR2 is FQGNSA. CDR3 length: 12 residues. V gave up 2 bases and J gave up 6 bases, with 7 bases separating them. The DNA of the CDR3 is TGTGCCAGCAGCTTAAGTGTCGCTGAAGCTTTCTTT. This sequence encodes CASSLSVAEAFF.

V and J are TRBV10-3 and TRBJ1-6; 10 nucleotides match TRBD1. The ends lost 5 bases at V and 13 bases at J; junction bases unmatched: 14. The length of the CDR3 is 16 residues. Germline lookup yields CDR1 ENHRY and CDR2 SYGVKD. CDR3 bases: TGTGCCATCAGTAACCCGGGACAGGGGTTTCGGGATCCCCTCCACTTT. Translating gives CAISNPGQGFRDPLHF.

V is TRBV6-6 and J is TRBJ1-6, with D uncertain. The CDR3 consists of 15 residues. Germline lookup yields CDR1 MNHNY and CDR2 SVGAGI (reference sequence). The V end was cut by 7 bases, the J end by 1 base, with 11 bases between. The CDR3 region has the DNA TGTGCCAGCACCCAAGTGGGGTCCTATAATTCACCCCTCCACTTT. It encodes CASTQVGSYNSPLHF.

The chain couples TRBV5-4 to TRBJ1-1, with TRBD1 identical over 9 bases. Germline loops: CDR1 SGHNT, CDR2 YYREEE (reference sequence). The CDR3 has 16 residues. The V and J ends lost 4 bases and 1 base, in that order; junction bases with no gene match: 8. The CDR3 loop reads CASSALQGAGNTEAFF. DNA for the CDR3: TGTGCCAGCAGCGCGTTACAGGGGGCGGGGAACACTGAAGCTTTCTTT.

The rearrangement joins TRBV10-1 to TRBJ2-7; 7 bases are a match to TRBD1. CDR3 length equals 15 residues. V lost 5 bases to trimming and J lost 1 base; unmatched junction nucleotides: 8. CDR1 and CDR2 (germline): WNHNN, SYGVQD (reference sequence). The CDR3 spells CASSQTGTASYEQYF. The DNA of the CDR3 is TGCGCCAGCAGTCAAACCGGGACAGCTTCCTACGAGCAGTACTTC.

The chain recombines TRBV5-6 with TRBJ2-2; the D is unclear. CDR1 and CDR2 (germline): SGHDT, YYEEEE. The CDR3 spans 15 residues. Trimming removed 1 base at V and 9 bases at J, with 16 bases between. CDR3 DNA sequence: TGTGCCAGCAGCTTGTTGGCAAATTCCCCGAGGGAGCTGTTTTTT. It codes for CASSLLANSPRELFF.

The table lists this clone with a count of one. The rearrangement uses TRBV19 and TRBJ1-6; D is unresolved. The germline V and J ends were trimmed by 8 bases and 5 bases, with 10 bases remaining between them. CDR3 length: 13 amino acids. Germline V gene sequence: CDR1 LNHDA, CDR2 SQIVND (reference sequence). CDR3 DNA sequence: TGTGCCAGTCGGTTAATCGATAATTCACCCCTCCACTTT. Translating it yields CASRLIDNSPLHF.

This chain joins TRBV6-5 and TRBJ1-4; TRBD1 is a possible D gene (5 bases). The ends were cut back, 6 bases at V and 5 bases at J, with 10 bases in the middle. The V gene's germline CDR1 is MNHEY and CDR2 SVGAGI. CDR3 size: 13 residues. The CDR3 here is CASRFRGNEKLFF. CDR3 nucleotides: TGTGCCAGCAGGTTCCGGGGGAATGAAAAACTGTTTTTT.

This chain connects TRBV29-1 to TRBJ2-2; 10 bases line up with TRBD2. The junction had 2 bases not matched to a gene; V was cut back by 6 bases and J by 1 base. CDR3 length equals 14 residues. Looked up from germline, CDR1 is SQVTM and CDR2 is ANQGSEA. This CDR3 reads CSVASGGNTGELFF. The CDR3 DNA is TGCAGCGTGGCTAGCGGGGGGAACACCGGGGAGCTGTTTTTT.